This TCR beta chain was obtained from a study of blood T cell repertoires in COVID-19. As for the study in general: Material from acute and convalescent COVID-19 was sourced from the United States, Italy and Spain. PBMCs, B-cell-depleted T cells, or T cells were the source of the cDNA or gDNA that made up the material.

Study processing details: Amplification of reference gene primers provided the estimated nucleated cell counts. Clones were sequenced by immunoSEQ multiplex PCR, and TCRdb holds only the in-frame ones, with some missing. The D gene and trimming were derived from the DNA, and the V and J assignments and clone size from that table. This sample has nearly 70,000 clones, with approximately 88% found just once. The CDR3 contains 13 residues. Germline-derived CDR1 and CDR2 are SGHTA and FQGNSA. Trimming cost V 5 bases and J 11 bases, with 16 bases left between them. Sequences were obtained from peripheral blood. V is TRBV7-2 and J is TRBJ1-5; no definite D call. This receptor was obtained from a woman aged 65 to 85 with acute or convalescent COVID-19. The CDR3 loop is CASSLDPGKAQHF. Here the CDR3 DNA reads TGTGCCAGCAGCCTAGATCCCGGGAAGGCCCAGCATTTT. Filled out from reference TRBV7-2 and TRBJ1-5, the complete variable domain reads GAGVSQSPSNKVTEKGKDVELRCDPISGHTALYWYRQSLGQGLEFLIYFQGNSAPDKSGLPSDRFSAERTGGSVSTLTIQRTQQEDSAVYLCASSLDPGKAQHFGDGTRLSIL.